These 22 T cell receptor beta chains share one sample of origin, sequenced in a study of blood T cells in healthy people across ages. Primed by a sample-barcoded 5' primer and a J-beta primer mix, a second PCR proceeded for roughly 6 to 12 cycles. TCRdb reprocessed the 5' RACE reads via MiXCR and lists one record per CDR3 protein. This table holds over 1,200,000 distinct CDR3 sequences, almost 60% found once. Sequencing was carried out using blood. These receptors were collected from a man aged 18 to 30 in good health.

This clonotype has only a few counts. The V call is TRBV14, the J call TRBJ2-7, with 7 bases matching TRBD2. J was trimmed by 12 bases and V by 0 bases; bases with no gene match: 11. Looked up from germline, CDR1 is SGHDN and CDR2 is FVKESK. The CDR3 length is 14 residues. CDR3 sequence reads: CASSQEMGDYEVYF. The CDR3 nucleotides read TGTGCCAGCAGCCAAGAGATGGGGGACTACGAGGTGTACTTC.

The V and J genes are TRBV14 and TRBJ2-4, with TRBD1 as a possible D gene (6 bases). The CDR3 has 14 amino acids. In germline, CDR1 is SGHDN, CDR2 FVKESK. The V gene lost 1 base and the J gene lost 13 bases, with 17 bases spanning the gap. The CDR3 loop is CASSQVRGFGEQYF. For the CDR3, the DNA is TGTGCCAGCAGCCAAGTGAGGGGGTTTGGGGAGCAGTACTTC.

The chain joins TRBV6-1 to TRBJ2-4; D ambiguous. The J call is doubtful: the DNA matches TRBJ2-7 better. The germline gives CDR1 MNHNS, CDR2 SASEGT. The CDR3 has 12 amino acids. CDR3 sequence: CASSQSLHEQYF. The CDR3 region has the DNA TGTGCCAGCAGCCAGTCCCTCCACGAGCAGTACTTC.

The rearrangement joins TRBV12-3 or TRBV12-4 to TRBJ2-1; 13 bases fit TRBD2. The ends lost 4 bases at V and 6 bases at J; junction bases unmatched: 3. The CDR3 extends over 15 amino acids. DNA for the CDR3: TGTGCCAGCAGTTACCGACTAGCGGGGGGCAATGAGCAGTTCTTC. It specifies CASSYRLAGGNEQFF.

This clonotype was counted once. This chain joins TRBV4-2 and TRBJ1-5; no definite D call. The V gene lost 1 base and the J gene lost 1 base, with 8 bases spanning the gap. The CDR3 has 15 amino acids. The germline gives CDR1 LGHNA, CDR2 YNFKEQ. The CDR3: CASSQAVDSNQPQHF. The CDR3 region has the DNA TGTGCCAGCAGCCAAGCTGTAGACAGCAATCAGCCCCAGCATTTT.

The CDR3 protein is CSARGFRKREHPDTQYF. CDR3 DNA sequence: TGCAGTGCTAGGGGATTTAGGAAGCGGGAGCATCCAGATACGCAGTATTTT. V usage is TRBV20-1 and J usage is TRBJ2-3, with 8 bases fitting TRBD2. In germline, CDR1 is DFQATT, CDR2 SNEGSKA (reference sequence). The V segment lost 3 bases and the J segment 4 bases; nucleotides outside the gene matches: 15. The CDR3 has 17 amino acids.

This chain connects TRBV4-1 to TRBJ2-1, with D hard to call. Between the trimmed V and J ends, which lost 0 bases and 4 bases, there was a span of 10 bases. Germline assignment: CDR1 MGHRA and CDR2 YSYEKL. CDR3 length: 15 residues. CDR3 bases: TGCGCCAGCAGCCAAGACGGTCGACTTTACAATGAGCAGTTCTTC. Its translation is CASSQDGRLYNEQFF.

The chain employs TRBV5-5 and TRBJ1-2; the D is unclear. The ends were cut back, 0 bases at V and 3 bases at J, with 12 bases in the middle. The CDR3 has 15 residues. CDR1 is SGHKS and CDR2 is YYEKEE in the germline V gene (reference sequence). The CDR3 sequence is CASSLVGALYYGYTF. The CDR3 DNA is TGTGCCAGCAGCTTGGTTGGAGCATTATACTATGGCTACACCTTC.

This chain links TRBV20-1 with TRBJ2-3; 8 bases match TRBD2. Germline-derived CDR1 and CDR2 are DFQATT and SNEGSKA (reference sequence). J gave up 2 bases and V 4 bases, and 8 bases lay outside the gene matches. The CDR3 runs 15 residues. CDR3 in amino acids: CSATVAGLSTDTQYF. The CDR3 DNA is TGCAGTGCTACCGTAGCGGGGCTTTCCACAGATACGCAGTATTTT.

This clonotype was picked up many times. This sequence joins TRBV10-3 and TRBJ2-3; D remains unclear. Per germline, CDR1 ENHRY and CDR2 SYGVKD. Trimming took off 5 bases at V and 4 bases at J, with 7 bases between the two ends. The CDR3 runs to 12 residues. In nucleotides, the CDR3 is TGTGCCATCAGTCCGAATTCAGATACGCAGTATTTT. Translating gives CAISPNSDTQYF.

The chain links TRBV6-2 or TRBV6-3 to TRBJ2-3; no clear D. The V gene lost 4 bases and the J gene lost 4 bases, with 9 bases spanning the gap. CDR3 length: 13 amino acids. The germline V gene has CDR1 MNHEY and CDR2 SVGEGT. The CDR3 spells CASSWILSDTQYF. The CDR3 DNA sequence: TGTGCCAGCAGTTGGATACTCTCAGATACGCAGTATTTT.

For the CDR3, the DNA is TGCAGTGCTTTGACTAGCGGGATGTACAATGAGCAGTTCTTC. Translating it yields CSALTSGMYNEQFF. The gene calls are TRBV20-1 and TRBJ2-1; 11 nucleotides match TRBD2. Germline V gene data show CDR1 as DFQATT and CDR2 as SNEGSKA (reference sequence). The junction had 4 bases not matched to a gene; V was cut back by 5 bases and J by 4 bases. CDR3 length: 14 amino acids.

This clonotype has just one count. CDR3 coding DNA: TGTGCCAGCAGCATCGGACATAGGTACAATGAGCAGTACTTC. Translating it yields CASSIGHRYNEQYF. V and J are TRBV7-2 and TRBJ2-7; tentatively, D is TRBD1 (5 bases). V lost 5 bases, J lost 7 bases, and 18 bases lay in between. The CDR3 runs 14 residues. The germline CDR1 and CDR2 sequences are SGHTA and FQGNSA.

This chain joins TRBV28 and TRBJ2-1, with TRBD2 identical over 8 bases. The CDR3 length is 17 residues. Trimming removed 2 bases from V and 3 bases from J; junction bases left unmatched: 9. The germline CDR1 and CDR2 sequences are MDHEN and SYDVKM. CDR3 in amino acids: CASSLIEGLAIYNEQFF. CDR3 sequence (DNA): TGTGCCAGCAGTTTAATCGAAGGACTAGCCATCTACAATGAGCAGTTCTTC.

This clonotype was detected once. The chain is built from TRBV5-1 and TRBJ2-5, with TRBD2 identical over 10 bases. Per germline, CDR1 SGHRS and CDR2 YFSETQ. Trimming at V came to 0 bases and at J to 11 bases, leaving 10 bases not matched to a gene. The CDR3 covers 15 residues. The CDR3 loop reads CASSLDTSGMLGQYF. Written as DNA, the CDR3 is TGCGCCAGCAGCTTGGATACTAGCGGGATGCTAGGGCAGTACTTC.

The genes are TRBV5-6 and TRBJ2-1; D perhaps matches TRBD1 (6 bases). V gave up 6 bases and J gave up 4 bases, with 14 bases separating them. The CDR3 runs to 14 residues. Germline V lookup: CDR1 SGHDT, CDR2 YYEEEE. The CDR3: CASIGQPVYNEQFF. In nucleotides, the CDR3 is TGTGCCAGCATCGGACAGCCGGTTTACAATGAGCAGTTCTTC.

The chain combines TRBV20-1 with TRBJ2-1; D possibly corresponds to TRBD1 (5 bases). Per the germline V gene, CDR1 is DFQATT and CDR2 is SNEGSKA (reference sequence). Trimming left V 3 bases short and J 4 bases short, with 16 bases between. CDR3 size: 15 residues. CDR3 coding DNA: TGCAGTGCTAGCCCCGGCGACAGAGAGTACAATGAGCAGTTCTTC. Its protein is CSASPGDREYNEQFF.

The genes are TRBV9 and TRBJ2-7; TRBD1 agrees at 12 bases. Germline trimming cut 3 bases from V and 2 bases from J; bases unmatched to any gene: 3. Germline V gene sequence: CDR1 SGDLS, CDR2 YYNGEE. The CDR3 extends over 15 amino acids. The CDR3 DNA reads as TGTGCCAGCAGCGCGGGACAGGGGGCAACCTACGAGCAGTACTTC. It yields the protein CASSAGQGATYEQYF.

Regarding this clonotype: One end of the junction does not line up with germline, which may come from a read error. The chain is built from TRBV4-1 and TRBJ1-5, with D tentatively TRBD1 (5 bases). The CDR3 sequence is 12 residues long. CDR1 is MGHRA, CDR2 YSYEKL, per germline. The CDR3 DNA is TGCGCCAGCAGTCAAGGGGCTAAGCCCCAGCATTTT. As protein: CASSQGAKPQHF.

This clonotype appeared a few times. CDR3 region: CASSWGYQETQYF. CDR3 coding DNA: TGCGCCAGCAGCTGGGGCTACCAAGAGACCCAGTACTTC. This chain connects TRBV4-3 to TRBJ2-5, with a possible D match to TRBD1 (5 bases). CDR1 is LGHNA and CDR2 is YSLEER in the germline V gene. Trimming took off 5 bases at V and 0 bases at J, with 7 bases between the two ends. There are 13 residues in the CDR3.

This clonotype was found a few times. The chain links TRBV29-1 to TRBJ2-2, with a weak D call TRBD1 (5 bases). The CDR3 covers 11 residues. Trimming pared 7 bases from V and 6 bases from J, leaving 9 bases between. Per the germline V gene, CDR1 is SQVTM and CDR2 is ANQGSEA. Here the CDR3 reads CSAPQAGELFF. In DNA, the CDR3 is TGCAGCGCCCCACAGGCCGGGGAGCTGTTTTTT.

The chain employs TRBV4-1 and TRBJ2-1; TRBD2 agrees at 10 bases. The CDR3 runs 15 residues. With 4 bases clipped from V and 6 bases from J, the junction kept 6 bases outside the gene matches. Germline V lookup: CDR1 MGHRA, CDR2 YSYEKL. The CDR3 sequence is CASSPAGGMGNEQFF. The CDR3 DNA reads TGCGCCAGCAGCCCAGCGGGAGGGATGGGCAATGAGCAGTTCTTC.